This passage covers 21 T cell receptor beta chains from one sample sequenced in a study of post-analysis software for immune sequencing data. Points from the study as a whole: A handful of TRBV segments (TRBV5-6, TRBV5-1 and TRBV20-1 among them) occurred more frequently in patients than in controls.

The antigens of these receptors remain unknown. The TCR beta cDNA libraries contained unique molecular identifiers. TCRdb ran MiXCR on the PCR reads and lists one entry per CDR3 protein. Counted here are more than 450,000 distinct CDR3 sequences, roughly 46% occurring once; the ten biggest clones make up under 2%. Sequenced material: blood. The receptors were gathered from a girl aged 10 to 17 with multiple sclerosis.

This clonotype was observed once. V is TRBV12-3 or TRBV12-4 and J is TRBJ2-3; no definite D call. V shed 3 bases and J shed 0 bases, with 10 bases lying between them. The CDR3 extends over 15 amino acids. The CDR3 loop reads CASSLVPPSTDTQYF. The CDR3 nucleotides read TGTGCCAGCAGTTTGGTACCTCCTAGCACAGATACGCAGTATTTT.

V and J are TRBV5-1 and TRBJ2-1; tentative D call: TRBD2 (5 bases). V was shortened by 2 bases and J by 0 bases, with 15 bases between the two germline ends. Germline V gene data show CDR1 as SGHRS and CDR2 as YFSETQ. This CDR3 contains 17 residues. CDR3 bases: TGCGCCAGCAGCTTACGGGCCGGTGGGAGCTCCTACAATGAGCAGTTCTTC. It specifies CASSLRAGGSSYNEQFF.

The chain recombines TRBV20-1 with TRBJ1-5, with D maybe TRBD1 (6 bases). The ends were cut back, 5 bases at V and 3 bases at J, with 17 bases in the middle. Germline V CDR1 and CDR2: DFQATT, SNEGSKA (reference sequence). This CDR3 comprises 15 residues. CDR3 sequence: CSAQGVQGHNQPQHF. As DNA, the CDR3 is TGCAGTGCTCAAGGGGTACAGGGACACAATCAGCCCCAGCATTTT.

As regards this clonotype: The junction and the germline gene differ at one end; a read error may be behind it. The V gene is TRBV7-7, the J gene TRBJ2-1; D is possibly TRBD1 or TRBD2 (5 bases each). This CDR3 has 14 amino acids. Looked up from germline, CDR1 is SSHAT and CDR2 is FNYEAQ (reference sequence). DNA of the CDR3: TGTGCTAGCAGCCCCCGGGGCCACTACAATGAGCAGTTCTTC. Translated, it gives CASSPRGHYNEQFF.

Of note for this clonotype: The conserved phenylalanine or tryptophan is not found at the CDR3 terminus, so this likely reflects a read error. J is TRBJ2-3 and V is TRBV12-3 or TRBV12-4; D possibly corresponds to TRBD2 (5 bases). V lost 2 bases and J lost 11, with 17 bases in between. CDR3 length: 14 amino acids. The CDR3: CASSLSASTDVQYS. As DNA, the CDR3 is TGTGCCAGCAGTTTAAGTGCTAGCACAGATGTGCAGTATTCT.

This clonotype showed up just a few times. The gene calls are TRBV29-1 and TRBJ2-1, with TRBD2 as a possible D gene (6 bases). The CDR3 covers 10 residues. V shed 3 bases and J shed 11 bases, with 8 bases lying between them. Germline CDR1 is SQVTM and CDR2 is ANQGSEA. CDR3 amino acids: CSVDGGKQFF. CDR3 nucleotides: TGCAGCGTTGATGGGGGGAAGCAGTTCTTC.

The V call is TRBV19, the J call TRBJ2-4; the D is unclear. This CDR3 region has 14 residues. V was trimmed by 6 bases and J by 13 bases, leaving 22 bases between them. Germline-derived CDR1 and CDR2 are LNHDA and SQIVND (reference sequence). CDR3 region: CASSPEDRPEEQYF. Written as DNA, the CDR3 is TGTGCCAGTAGCCCGGAAGATAGGCCTGAAGAGCAGTACTTC.

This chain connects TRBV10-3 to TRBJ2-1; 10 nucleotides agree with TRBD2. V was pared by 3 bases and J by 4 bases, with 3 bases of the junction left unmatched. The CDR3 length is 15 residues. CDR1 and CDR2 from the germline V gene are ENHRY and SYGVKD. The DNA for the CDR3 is TGTGCCATCAGTGACTTACTAGCGGGGTACAATGAGCAGTTCTTC. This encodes CAISDLLAGYNEQFF.

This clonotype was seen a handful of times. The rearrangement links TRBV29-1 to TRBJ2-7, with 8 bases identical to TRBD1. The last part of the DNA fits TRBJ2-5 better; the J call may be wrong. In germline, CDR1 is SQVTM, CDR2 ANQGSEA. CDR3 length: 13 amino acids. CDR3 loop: CSGAQGAGETQYF. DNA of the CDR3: TGCAGCGGGGCTCAGGGGGCCGGGGAGACCCAGTACTTC.

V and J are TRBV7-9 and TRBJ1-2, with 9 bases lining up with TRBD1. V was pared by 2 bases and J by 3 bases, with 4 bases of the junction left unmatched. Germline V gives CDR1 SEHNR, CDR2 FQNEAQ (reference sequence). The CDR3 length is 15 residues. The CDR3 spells CASSLITGGDYGYTF. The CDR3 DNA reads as TGTGCCAGCAGCTTAATAACAGGGGGCGACTATGGCTACACCTTC.

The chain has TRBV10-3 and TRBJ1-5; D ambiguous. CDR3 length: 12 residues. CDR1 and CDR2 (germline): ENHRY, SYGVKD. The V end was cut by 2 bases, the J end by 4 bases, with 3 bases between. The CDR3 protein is CAISENNQPQHF. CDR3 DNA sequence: TGTGCCATCAGTGAGAATAATCAGCCCCAGCATTTT.

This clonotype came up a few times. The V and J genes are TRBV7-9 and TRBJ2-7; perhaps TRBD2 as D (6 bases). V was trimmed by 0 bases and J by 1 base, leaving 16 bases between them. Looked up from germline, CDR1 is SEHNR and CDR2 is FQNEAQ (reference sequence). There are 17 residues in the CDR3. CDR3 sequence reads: CASSLAGLLGGSYEQYF. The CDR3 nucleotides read TGTGCCAGCAGCTTAGCGGGACTCCTCGGAGGATCCTACGAGCAGTACTTC.

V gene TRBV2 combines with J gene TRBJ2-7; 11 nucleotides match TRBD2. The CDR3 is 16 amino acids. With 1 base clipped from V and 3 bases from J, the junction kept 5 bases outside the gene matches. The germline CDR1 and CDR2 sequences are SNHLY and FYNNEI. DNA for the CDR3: TGTGCCAGCAGTGAAGGGCTAGCGGGGGGATTCTACGAGCAGTACTTC. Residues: CASSEGLAGGFYEQYF.

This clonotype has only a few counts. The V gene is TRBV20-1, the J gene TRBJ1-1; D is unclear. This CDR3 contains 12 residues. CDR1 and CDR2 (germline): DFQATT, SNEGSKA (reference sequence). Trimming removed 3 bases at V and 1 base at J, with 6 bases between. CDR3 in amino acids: CSASLGNTEAFF. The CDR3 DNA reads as TGCAGTGCTAGTCTGGGGAACACTGAAGCTTTCTTT.

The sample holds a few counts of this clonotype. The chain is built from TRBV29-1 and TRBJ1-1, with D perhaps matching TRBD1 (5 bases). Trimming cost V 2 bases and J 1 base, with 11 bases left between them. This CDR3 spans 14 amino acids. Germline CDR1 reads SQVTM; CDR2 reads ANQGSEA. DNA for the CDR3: TGCAGCGTTGAATATGGACAAGCGAACACTGAAGCTTTCTTT. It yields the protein CSVEYGQANTEAFF.

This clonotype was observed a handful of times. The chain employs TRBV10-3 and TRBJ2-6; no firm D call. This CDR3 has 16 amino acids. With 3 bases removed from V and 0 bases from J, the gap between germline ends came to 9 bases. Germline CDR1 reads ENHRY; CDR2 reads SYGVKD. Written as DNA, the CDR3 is TGTGCCATCAGTGACGATATAGGCTCTGGGGCCAACGTCCTGACTTTC. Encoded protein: CAISDDIGSGANVLTF.

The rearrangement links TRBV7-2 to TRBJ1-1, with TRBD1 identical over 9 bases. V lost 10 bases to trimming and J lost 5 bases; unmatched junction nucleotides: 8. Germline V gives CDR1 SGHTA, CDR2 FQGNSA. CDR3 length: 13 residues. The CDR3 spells CATSQGARTEAFF. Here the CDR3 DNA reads TGTGCCACCTCACAGGGGGCGAGGACTGAAGCTTTCTTT.

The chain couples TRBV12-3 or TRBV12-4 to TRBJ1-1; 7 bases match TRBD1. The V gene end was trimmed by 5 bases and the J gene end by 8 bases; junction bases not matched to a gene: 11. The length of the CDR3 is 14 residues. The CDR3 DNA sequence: TGTGCCAGCAGTGGGACAGTTAGTAGGACGGAAGCTTTCTTT. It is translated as CASSGTVSRTEAFF.

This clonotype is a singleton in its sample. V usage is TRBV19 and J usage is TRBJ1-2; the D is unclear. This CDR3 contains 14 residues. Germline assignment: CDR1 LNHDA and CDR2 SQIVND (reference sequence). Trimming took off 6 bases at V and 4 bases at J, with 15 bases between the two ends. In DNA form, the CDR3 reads TGTGCCAGTAGGGAAGGAGGAAAGAGCTATGGCTACACCTTC. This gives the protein CASREGGKSYGYTF.

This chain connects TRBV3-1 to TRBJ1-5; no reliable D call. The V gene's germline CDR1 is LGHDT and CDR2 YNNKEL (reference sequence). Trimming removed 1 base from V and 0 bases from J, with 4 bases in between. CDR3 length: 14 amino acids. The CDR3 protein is CASSQVASNQPQHF. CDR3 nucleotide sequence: TGTGCCAGCAGCCAAGTTGCTAGCAATCAGCCCCAGCATTTT.

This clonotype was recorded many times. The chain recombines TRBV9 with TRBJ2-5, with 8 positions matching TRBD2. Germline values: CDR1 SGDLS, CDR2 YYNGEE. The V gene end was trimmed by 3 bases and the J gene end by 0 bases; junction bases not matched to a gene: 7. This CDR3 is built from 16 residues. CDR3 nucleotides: TGTGCCAGCAGCGCCCCTGGGCGGGGGGACCAAGAGACCCAGTACTTC. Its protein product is CASSAPGRGDQETQYF.